Presented here are 27 T cell receptor beta chains from one specimen sequenced in a study of shared clonotypes between healthy human individuals. Profiling relied on immunoSEQ multiplex PCR, and the TCRdb table lists in-frame clones only, not all of them. The data contain about 1 million clones, approximately 76% of them seen just once; the ten biggest clones take up 1.4%. Sequenced material: memory CD4+ T cells sorted from blood. Subset of the sample: CD45RA-negative fraction. All receptors come from a man between 18 and 29 years old in good health.

The chain has TRBV5-1 and TRBJ2-5, with 7 bases fitting TRBD1. This CDR3 has 14 amino acids. Unmatched junction bases numbered 7, after V lost 5 bases and J lost 3 bases. Germline V gene lookup returns CDR1 SGHRS and CDR2 YFSETQ. The CDR3 spells CASSPAGTEETQYF. Written as DNA, the CDR3 is TGCGCCAGCAGTCCGGCCGGGACAGAAGAGACCCAGTACTTC.

This clone was recorded a few times. Other nucleotide sequences in the sample specify the same CDR3. The chain links TRBV2 to TRBJ1-2; TRBD1 matches at 8 bases. The CDR3 has 12 amino acids. With 3 bases clipped from V and 8 bases from J, the junction kept 2 bases outside the gene matches. Germline values: CDR1 SNHLY, CDR2 FYNNEI. CDR3 amino acids: CASSDRGRGYTF. The CDR3 bases are TGTGCCAGCAGTGACAGGGGGCGAGGCTACACCTTC.

The chain joins TRBV23-1 to TRBJ1-2; D not resolved. TRBV23-1 is known as an ORF, though its function is uncertain. The V end lost 3 bases, the J end lost 0 bases, and 23 bases lay between the germline ends. The CDR3 covers 19 residues. This CDR3 is CASSQEQPEKNKTNYGYTF. The CDR3 DNA reads TGCGCCAGCAGTCAGGAACAACCAGAGAAAAACAAAACTAACTATGGCTACACCTTC.

The chain recombines TRBV5-1 with TRBJ2-3; D remains ambiguous. The CDR3 is 13 residues long. The germline gives CDR1 SGHRS, CDR2 YFSETQ. V lost 3 bases and J lost 4, with 9 bases in between. The CDR3 DNA follows: TGCGCCAGCAGCTCGAACTACGCAGATACGCAGTATTTT. Its protein product is CASSSNYADTQYF.

The V call is TRBV5-4, the J call TRBJ1-6; D is undetermined. Trimming cost V 4 bases and J 5 bases, with 10 bases left between them. Germline V gene data show CDR1 as SGHNT and CDR2 as YYREEE (reference sequence). The CDR3 consists of 14 residues. This CDR3 reads CASSVDPNNSPLHF. In DNA form, the CDR3 reads TGTGCCAGCAGCGTTGACCCAAATAATTCACCCCTCCACTTT.

V and J are TRBV5-4 and TRBJ1-2, with D possibly TRBD1 on 6 matching bases. Germline V CDR1 and CDR2: SGHNT, YYREEE (reference sequence). There are 15 residues in the CDR3. The V end was cut by 0 bases, the J end by 4 bases, with 13 bases between. In DNA, the CDR3 is TGTGCCAGCAGCTTGGCAGGGCAGGGGATCTATGGCTACACCTTC. Translation gives CASSLAGQGIYGYTF.

The rearrangement joins TRBV7-9 to TRBJ2-2, with 8 bases identical to TRBD2. Per the germline V gene, CDR1 is SEHNR and CDR2 is FQNEAQ (reference sequence). CDR3 length: 15 amino acids. Losses at the gene ends were 7 bases for V and 5 bases for J; bases not matched to a gene: 9. The CDR3 protein is CASTPQAGGTGELFF. CDR3 coding DNA: TGTGCCAGCACCCCCCAGGCGGGAGGTACCGGGGAGCTGTTTTTT.

The gene calls are TRBV7-2 and TRBJ2-3; D unresolved. Per the germline V gene, CDR1 is SGHTA and CDR2 is FQGNSA. The CDR3 extends over 11 amino acids. V shed 5 bases and J shed 5 bases, with 5 bases lying between them. CDR3 bases: TGTGCCAGCAGCAACTTAGATACGCAGTATTTT. The encoded protein is CASSNLDTQYF.

V gene TRBV25-1 combines with J gene TRBJ2-5; 7 bases fit TRBD1. Germline V CDR1 and CDR2: MGHDK, SYGVNS. The junction had 9 bases not matched to a gene; V was cut back by 1 base and J by 7 bases. This CDR3 contains 15 residues. The CDR3 reads CASSESGTVKGTQYF. CDR3 bases: TGTGCCAGCAGTGAATCCGGGACAGTTAAAGGGACCCAGTACTTC.

In this sample, this clone turned up once. The gene calls are TRBV11-3 and TRBJ2-3, with unresolved D. CDR1 is SGHNT and CDR2 is YENEEA in the germline V gene. Trimming took off 5 bases at V and 6 bases at J, with 9 bases between the two ends. The CDR3 extends over 12 amino acids. The CDR3 spells CASSPDGDTQYF. In DNA form, the CDR3 reads TGTGCCAGCAGCCCCGATGGGGATACGCAGTATTTT.

Worth noting for this clone: The sample has other DNA sequences that encode this CDR3 too. V is TRBV7-9 and J is TRBJ1-4; possible D gene TRBD1, 5 bases. Per germline, CDR1 SEHNR and CDR2 FQNEAQ (reference sequence). The CDR3 covers 14 residues. Trimming removed 5 bases from V and 6 bases from J, with 13 bases in between. CDR3 loop: CASSLGREDEKLFF. The CDR3 bases are TGTGCCAGCAGCCTCGGCAGGGAGGATGAAAAACTGTTTTTT.

J is TRBJ1-2 and V is TRBV18, with D possibly TRBD1 on 5 matching bases. Trimming left V 3 bases short and J 6 bases short, with 14 bases between. This CDR3 has 14 residues. The germline gives CDR1 KGHSH, CDR2 LQKENI. Here the CDR3 DNA reads TGTGCCAGCTCACCGACAGTCCCCACAAATGGCTACACCTTC. This codes for CASSPTVPTNGYTF. Variable domain in full (rest from reference TRBV18 and TRBJ1-2): NAGVMQNPRHLVRRRGQEARLRCSPMKGHSHVYWYRQLPEEGLKFMVYLQKENIIDESGMPKERFSAEFPKEGPSILRIQQVVRGDSAAYFCASSPTVPTNGYTFGSGTRLTVV.

CDR3 DNA: TGTGCTAGTGGTTTGGTGGTGGTAGGGGGACCTACACTGAACACTGAAGCTTTCTTT. It specifies CASGLVVVGGPTLNTEAFF. The V call is TRBV12-5, the J call TRBJ1-1, with D tentatively TRBD1 (6 bases). CDR3 length: 19 amino acids. Germline V gene data show CDR1 as LGHNT and CDR2 as FRNRAP. V shed 0 bases and J shed 0 bases, with 20 bases lying between them.

The rearrangement joins TRBV5-1 to TRBJ2-1, with 9 bases lining up with TRBD2. The CDR3 sequence is 16 residues long. V shed 1 base, J shed 7 bases, and the junction held 9 bases outside the gene matches. CDR1 is SGHRS and CDR2 is YFSETQ in the germline V gene. The CDR3 loop reads CASSLSSGRPWNEQFF. DNA for the CDR3: TGCGCCAGCAGCTTGTCAAGCGGGAGGCCCTGGAATGAGCAGTTCTTC.

This chain connects TRBV4-1 to TRBJ2-1, with TRBD2 identical over 8 bases. V was pared by 3 bases and J by 9 bases, with 10 bases of the junction left unmatched. Looked up from germline, CDR1 is MGHRA and CDR2 is YSYEKL. CDR3 length: 15 residues. The DNA for the CDR3 is TGCGCCAGCAGCCACCCTAACGGGGGGGCGACTGAGCAGTTCTTC. This sequence encodes CASSHPNGGATEQFF.

V gene TRBV27 combines with J gene TRBJ2-6; 10 nucleotides line up with TRBD1. The CDR3 has 17 residues. Germline trimming cut 8 bases from V and 0 bases from J; bases unmatched to any gene: 7. Germline values: CDR1 MNHEY, CDR2 SMNVEV (reference sequence). CDR3 nucleotide sequence: TGTGCCAGCCGGACAGGGGGGAGTTACTCTGGGGCCAACGTCCTGACTTTC. Translated: CASRTGGSYSGANVLTF.

The chain couples TRBV15 to TRBJ1-3; D might be TRBD1 (6 bases). This CDR3 is built from 16 residues. V was cut by 1 base and J by 2 bases, with 12 bases left in between. CDR1 and CDR2 (germline): LNHNV, YYDKDF (reference sequence). The CDR3 protein is CATSRGGLYAGNTIYF. The CDR3 nucleotides are TGTGCCACCAGCAGAGGGGGGCTCTATGCTGGAAACACCATATATTTT.

The rearrangement joins TRBV7-2 to TRBJ2-2; D is possibly TRBD2 (5 bases). The ends were cut back, 3 bases at V and 11 bases at J, with 16 bases in the middle. Germline-derived CDR1 and CDR2 are SGHTA and FQGNSA. This CDR3 region has 14 residues. Here the CDR3 DNA reads TGTGCCAGCAGCTTGTGGACTCCCCAGGTTGAGCTGTTTTTT. Its protein product is CASSLWTPQVELFF.

V usage is TRBV7-2 and J usage is TRBJ2-7; TRBD2 matches 12 bases. CDR3 length: 17 amino acids. Germline V gene data show CDR1 as SGHTA and CDR2 as FQGNSA. Trimming removed 0 bases from V and 2 bases from J; junction bases left unmatched: 5. The CDR3 protein is CASSLARTSGAPYEQYF. As DNA, the CDR3 is TGTGCCAGCAGCTTAGCCAGGACTAGCGGGGCCCCCTACGAGCAGTACTTC.

The rearrangement uses TRBV4-1 and TRBJ2-7; D remains unclear. The CDR3 runs to 16 residues. Per the germline V gene, CDR1 is MGHRA and CDR2 is YSYEKL. The V and J ends lost 2 bases and 3 bases respectively, with 17 bases between them. This CDR3 reads CASSQNEQEILYEQYF. DNA for the CDR3: TGCGCCAGCAGCCAAAACGAGCAGGAAATTCTCTACGAGCAGTACTTC.

The V call is TRBV7-3, the J call TRBJ2-7, with TRBD1 identical over 9 bases. V shed 4 bases, J shed 5 bases, and the junction held 9 bases outside the gene matches. The CDR3 has 15 amino acids. CDR1 and CDR2 (germline): SGHTA, FQGTGA. Written as DNA, the CDR3 is TGTGCCAGCAGCTCCACTGGGACAGGGTTCGACGAGCAGTACTTC. Its translation is CASSSTGTGFDEQYF.

The V and J genes are TRBV19 and TRBJ1-3, with a tentative D call TRBD1 (5 bases). Germline-derived CDR1 and CDR2 are LNHDA and SQIVND (reference sequence). CDR3 length: 17 amino acids. V dropped 1 base and J dropped 4 bases, with 17 bases sitting between them. CDR3 coding DNA: TGTGCCAGTAGTATAGCGATTACCGGGACCGCGGGAAACACCATATATTTT. Translated: CASSIAITGTAGNTIYF. Full variable domain (outside the CDR3, taken from reference TRBV19 and TRBJ1-3): DGGITQSPKYLFRKEGQNVTLSCEQNLNHDAMYWYRQDPGQGLRLIYYSQIVNDFQKGDIAEGYSVSREKKESFPLTVTSAQKNPTAFYLCASSIAITGTAGNTIYFGEGSWLTVV.

The J gene is TRBJ1-6, the V gene TRBV2; D remains ambiguous. Germline CDR1 SNHLY, CDR2 FYNNEI. Trimming took off 3 bases at V and 8 bases at J, with 5 bases between the two ends. The CDR3 has 12 residues. For the CDR3, the DNA is TGTGCCAGCAGTGAGATCGATTCACCCCTCCACTTT. It translates to CASSEIDSPLHF.

This sequence joins TRBV6-1 and TRBJ1-3, with 7 bases fitting TRBD1. V lost 1 base to trimming and J lost 4 bases; unmatched junction nucleotides: 1. Germline CDR1 and CDR2: MNHNS and SASEGT. The CDR3 spans 14 residues. The CDR3 DNA is TGTGCCAGCAGTGAAGGACAGGGAGGAAACACCATATATTTT. Its protein is CASSEGQGGNTIYF.

This clone appeared a single time. V and J are TRBV5-1 and TRBJ1-1, with TRBD1 matching 8 bases. This CDR3 has 15 residues. V shed 4 bases and J 4 bases; nucleotides not matched to a gene: 9. From germline, CDR1 is SGHRS and CDR2 YFSETQ. The CDR3, as DNA: TGCGCCAGCAGCCCGACAGGGGAGGTTAGCACTGAAGCTTTCTTT. It codes for CASSPTGEVSTEAFF.

The rearrangement joins TRBV9 to TRBJ2-3; TRBD1 matches at 10 bases. This CDR3 spans 15 amino acids. Trimming cost V 4 bases and J 4 bases; bases outside gene matches: 6. Germline assignment: CDR1 SGDLS and CDR2 YYNGEE. The CDR3 DNA sequence: TGTGCCAGCAGCACCCGACAGGGGGCGTCAGATACGCAGTATTTT. Residues: CASSTRQGASDTQYF. Together with reference TRBV9 and TRBJ2-3, the CDR3 gives the full variable domain: DSGVTQTPKHLITATGQRVTLRCSPRSGDLSVYWYQQSLDQGLQFLIQYYNGEERAKGNILERFSAQQFPDLHSELNLSSLELGDSALYFCASSTRQGASDTQYFGPGTRLTVL.

This clone has more than one count but fewer than ten. The chain has TRBV11-2 and TRBJ2-3, with 7 nucleotides matching TRBD2. The germline CDR1 and CDR2 sequences are SGHAT and FQNNGV. This CDR3 has 15 residues. Germline trimming cut 5 bases from V and 0 bases from J; bases unmatched to any gene: 5. CDR3 DNA sequence: TGTGCCAGCAGCCCACGGGGGGATAGCACAGATACGCAGTATTTT. Protein sequence: CASSPRGDSTDTQYF. Combining the CDR3 with reference TRBV11-2 and TRBJ2-3 gives the whole variable domain EAGVAQSPRYKIIEKRQSVAFWCNPISGHATLYWYQQILGQGPKLLIQFQNNGVVDDSQLPKDRFSAERLKGVDSTLKIQPAKLEDSAVYLCASSPRGDSTDTQYFGPGTRLTVL.